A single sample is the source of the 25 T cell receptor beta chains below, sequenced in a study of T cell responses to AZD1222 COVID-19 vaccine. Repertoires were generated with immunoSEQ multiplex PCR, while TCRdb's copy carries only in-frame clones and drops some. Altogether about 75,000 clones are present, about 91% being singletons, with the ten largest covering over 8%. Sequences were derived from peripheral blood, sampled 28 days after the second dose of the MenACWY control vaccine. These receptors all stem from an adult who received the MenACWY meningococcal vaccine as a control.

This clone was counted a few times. The CDR3 coding sequence is TGTGCCAGCAGCTTAGGCGGCAGCCAAGAGACCCAGTACTTC. It is translated as CASSLGGSQETQYF. The rearrangement uses TRBV11-3 and TRBJ2-5, with D uncertain. CDR3 length: 14 amino acids. CDR1 is SGHNT and CDR2 is YENEEA in the germline V gene. Trimming took off 1 base at V and 1 base at J, with 7 bases between the two ends.

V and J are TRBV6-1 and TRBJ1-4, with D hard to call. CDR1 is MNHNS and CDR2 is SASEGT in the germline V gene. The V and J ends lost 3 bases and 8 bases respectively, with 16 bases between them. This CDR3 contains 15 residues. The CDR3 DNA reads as TGTGCCAGCAGTGATGGCCAGCGCCTTGGGGAAAAACTGTTTTTT. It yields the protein CASSDGQRLGEKLFF.

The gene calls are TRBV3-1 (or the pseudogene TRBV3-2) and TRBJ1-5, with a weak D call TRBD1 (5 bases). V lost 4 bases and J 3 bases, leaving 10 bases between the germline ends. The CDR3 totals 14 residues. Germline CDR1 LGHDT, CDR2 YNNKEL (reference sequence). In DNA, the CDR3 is TGTGCCAGCAGCCTCTCGGGGGACAATCAGCCCCAGCATTTT. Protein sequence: CASSLSGDNQPQHF.

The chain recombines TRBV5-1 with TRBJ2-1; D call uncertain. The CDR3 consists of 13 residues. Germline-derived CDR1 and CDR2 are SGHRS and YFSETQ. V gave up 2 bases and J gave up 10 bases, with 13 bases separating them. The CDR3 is CASSFLDPLEQFF. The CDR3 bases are TGCGCCAGCAGCTTTTTAGACCCATTGGAGCAGTTCTTC.

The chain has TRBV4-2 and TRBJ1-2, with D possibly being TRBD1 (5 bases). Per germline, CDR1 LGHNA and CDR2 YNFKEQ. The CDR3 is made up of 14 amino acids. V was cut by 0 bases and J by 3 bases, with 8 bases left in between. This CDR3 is CASSQDAGHYGYTF. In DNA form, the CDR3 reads TGTGCCAGCAGCCAAGATGCGGGACACTATGGCTACACCTTC.

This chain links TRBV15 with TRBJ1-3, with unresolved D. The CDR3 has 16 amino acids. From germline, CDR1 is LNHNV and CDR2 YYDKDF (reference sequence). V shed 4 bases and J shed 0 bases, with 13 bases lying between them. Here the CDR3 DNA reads TGTGCCACCAGCAAAACATCGGAGGGCTCTGGAAACACCATATATTTT. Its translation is CATSKTSEGSGNTIYF.

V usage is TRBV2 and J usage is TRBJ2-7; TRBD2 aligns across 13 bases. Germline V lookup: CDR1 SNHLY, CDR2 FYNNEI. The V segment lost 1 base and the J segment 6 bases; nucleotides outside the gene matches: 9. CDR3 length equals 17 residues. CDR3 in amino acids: CASSEGVSGLAGSEQYF. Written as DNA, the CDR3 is TGTGCCAGCAGTGAAGGAGTATCGGGACTAGCGGGATCCGAGCAGTACTTC.

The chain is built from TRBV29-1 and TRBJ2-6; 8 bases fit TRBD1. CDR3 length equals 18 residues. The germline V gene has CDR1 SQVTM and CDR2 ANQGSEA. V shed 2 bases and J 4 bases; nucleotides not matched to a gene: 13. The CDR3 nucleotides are TGCAGCGTTGAACTTAGGGACAGGTCGTTCGGGGGGGCCAACGTCCTGACTTTC. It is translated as CSVELRDRSFGGANVLTF.

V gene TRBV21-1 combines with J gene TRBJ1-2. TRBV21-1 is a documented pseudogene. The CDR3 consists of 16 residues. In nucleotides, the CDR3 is TGTGCCAGCAGCCCACGGACCGAGCCAGAGGGCTATGGCTACACCTTC. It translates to CASSPRTEPEGYGYTF.

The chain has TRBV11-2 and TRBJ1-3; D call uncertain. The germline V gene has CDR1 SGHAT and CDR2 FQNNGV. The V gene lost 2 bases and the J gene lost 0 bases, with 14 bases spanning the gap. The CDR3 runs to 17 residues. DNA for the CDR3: TGTGCCAGCAGCTTAACCGAATATGGGAACTCTGGAAACACCATATATTTT. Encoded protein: CASSLTEYGNSGNTIYF.

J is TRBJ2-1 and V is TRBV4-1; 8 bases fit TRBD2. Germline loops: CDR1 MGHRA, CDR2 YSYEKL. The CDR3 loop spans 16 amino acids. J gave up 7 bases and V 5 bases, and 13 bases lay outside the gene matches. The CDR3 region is CASSNSRGDLTNEQFF. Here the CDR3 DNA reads TGCGCCAGCAGCAACTCGCGGGGGGACCTTACAAATGAGCAGTTCTTC.

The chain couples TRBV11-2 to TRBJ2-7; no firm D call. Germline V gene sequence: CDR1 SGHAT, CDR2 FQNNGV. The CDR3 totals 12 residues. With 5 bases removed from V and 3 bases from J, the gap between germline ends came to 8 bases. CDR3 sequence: CASSQPFYEQYF. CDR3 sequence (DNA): TGTGCCAGCAGCCAGCCCTTCTACGAGCAGTACTTC.

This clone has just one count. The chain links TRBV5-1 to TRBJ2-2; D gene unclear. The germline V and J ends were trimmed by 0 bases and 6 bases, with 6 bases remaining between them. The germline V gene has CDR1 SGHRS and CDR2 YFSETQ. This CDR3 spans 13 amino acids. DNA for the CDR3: TGCGCCAGCAGCTTGGCTAGGCCCGGGGAGCTGTTTTTT. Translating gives CASSLARPGELFF.

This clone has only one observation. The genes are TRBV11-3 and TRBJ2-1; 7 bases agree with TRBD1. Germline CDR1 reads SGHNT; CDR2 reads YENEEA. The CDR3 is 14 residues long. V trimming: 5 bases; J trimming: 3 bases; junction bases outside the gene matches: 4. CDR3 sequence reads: CASSQGQHYNEQFF. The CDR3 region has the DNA TGTGCCAGCAGCCAGGGACAGCACTACAATGAGCAGTTCTTC.

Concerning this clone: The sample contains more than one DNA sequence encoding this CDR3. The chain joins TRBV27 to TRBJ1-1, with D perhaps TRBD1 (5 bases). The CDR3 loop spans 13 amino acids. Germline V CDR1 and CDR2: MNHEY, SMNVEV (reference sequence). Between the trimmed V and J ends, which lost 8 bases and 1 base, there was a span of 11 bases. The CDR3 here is CASSFRGNTEAFF. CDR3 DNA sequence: TGTGCCAGCTCCTTTAGGGGGAACACTGAAGCTTTCTTT.

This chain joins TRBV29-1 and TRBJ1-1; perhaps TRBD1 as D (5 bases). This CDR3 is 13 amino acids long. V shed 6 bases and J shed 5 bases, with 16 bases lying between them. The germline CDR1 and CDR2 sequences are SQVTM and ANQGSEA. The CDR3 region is CSVLSDRETEAFF. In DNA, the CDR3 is TGCAGCGTCTTATCTGACAGAGAGACTGAAGCTTTCTTT.

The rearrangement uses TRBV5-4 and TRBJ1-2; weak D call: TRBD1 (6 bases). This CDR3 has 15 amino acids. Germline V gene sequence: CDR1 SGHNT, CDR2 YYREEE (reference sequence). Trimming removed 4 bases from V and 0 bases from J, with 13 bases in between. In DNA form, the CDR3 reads TGTGCCAGCAGCGTGACAGGCACAGCTAACTATGGCTACACCTTC. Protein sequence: CASSVTGTANYGYTF.

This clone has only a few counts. CDR3 region: CAWSMVNEQFF. CDR3 in DNA: TGTGCCTGGAGTATGGTCAATGAGCAGTTCTTC. The rearrangement joins TRBV30 to TRBJ2-1; no clear D gene. The germline V gene encodes CDR1 GTSNPN and CDR2 SVGIG (reference sequence). There are 11 residues in the CDR3. The germline V and J ends were trimmed by 2 bases and 6 bases, with 5 bases remaining between them.

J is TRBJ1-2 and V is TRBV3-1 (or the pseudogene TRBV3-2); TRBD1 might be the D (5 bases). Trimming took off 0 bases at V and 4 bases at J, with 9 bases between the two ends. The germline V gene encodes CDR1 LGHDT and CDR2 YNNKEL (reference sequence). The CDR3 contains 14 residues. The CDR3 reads CASSQEDSSYGYTF. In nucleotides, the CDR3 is TGTGCCAGCAGCCAAGAAGACAGCTCCTATGGCTACACCTTC.

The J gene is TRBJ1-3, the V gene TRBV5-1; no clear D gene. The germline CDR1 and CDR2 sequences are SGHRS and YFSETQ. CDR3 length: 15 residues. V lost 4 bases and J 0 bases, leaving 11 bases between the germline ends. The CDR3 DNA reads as TGCGCCAGCAGCCTGGATGCGGGCTCTGGAAACACCATATATTTT. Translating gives CASSLDAGSGNTIYF.

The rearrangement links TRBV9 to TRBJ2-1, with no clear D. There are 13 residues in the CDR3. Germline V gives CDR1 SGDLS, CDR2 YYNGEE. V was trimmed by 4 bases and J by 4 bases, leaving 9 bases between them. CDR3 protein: CASSFTLYNEQFF. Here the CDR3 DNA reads TGTGCCAGCAGCTTCACCCTGTACAATGAGCAGTTCTTC.

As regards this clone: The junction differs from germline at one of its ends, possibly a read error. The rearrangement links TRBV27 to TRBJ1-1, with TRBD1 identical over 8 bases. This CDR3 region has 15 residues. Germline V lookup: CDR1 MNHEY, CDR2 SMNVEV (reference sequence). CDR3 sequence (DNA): TGTGCCAGCAGTTTTCTCGGGGCAGGGGGCATAATTGTCCTTTTT. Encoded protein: CASSFLGAGGIIVLF.

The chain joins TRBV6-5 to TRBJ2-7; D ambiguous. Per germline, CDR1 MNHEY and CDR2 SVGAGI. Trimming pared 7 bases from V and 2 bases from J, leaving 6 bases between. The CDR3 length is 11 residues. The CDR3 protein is CASNLPYEQYF. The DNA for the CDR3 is TGTGCCAGCAACCTACCCTACGAGCAGTACTTC.

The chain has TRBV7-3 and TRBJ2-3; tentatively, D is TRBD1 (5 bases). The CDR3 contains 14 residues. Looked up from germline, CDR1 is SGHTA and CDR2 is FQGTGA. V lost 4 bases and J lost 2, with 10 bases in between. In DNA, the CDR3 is TGTGCCAGCAGCTCCAGGGTCGTCACAGATACGCAGTATTTT. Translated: CASSSRVVTDTQYF.

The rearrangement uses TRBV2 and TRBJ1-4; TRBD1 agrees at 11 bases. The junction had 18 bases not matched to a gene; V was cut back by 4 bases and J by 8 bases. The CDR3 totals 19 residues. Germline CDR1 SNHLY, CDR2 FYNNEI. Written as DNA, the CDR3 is TGTGCCAGCAGTGTGCTTCGGGACAGGGGGGGGCCAGAAACAGAAAAACTGTTTTTT. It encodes CASSVLRDRGGPETEKLFF.